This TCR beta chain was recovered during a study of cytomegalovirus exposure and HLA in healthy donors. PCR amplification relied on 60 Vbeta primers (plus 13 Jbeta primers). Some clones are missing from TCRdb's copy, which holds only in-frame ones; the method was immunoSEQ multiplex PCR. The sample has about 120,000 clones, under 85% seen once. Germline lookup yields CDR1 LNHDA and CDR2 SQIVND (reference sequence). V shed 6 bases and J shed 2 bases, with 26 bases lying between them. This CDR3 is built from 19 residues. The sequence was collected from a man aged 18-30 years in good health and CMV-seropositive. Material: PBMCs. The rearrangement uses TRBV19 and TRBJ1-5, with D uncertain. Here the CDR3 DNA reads TGTGCCAGTAGCCCCTGGGCCGAGTCGTCGAAGGTGGGCAATCAGCCCCAGCATTTT. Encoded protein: CASSPWAESSKVGNQPQHF. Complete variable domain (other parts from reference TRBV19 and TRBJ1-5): DGGITQSPKYLFRKEGQNVTLSCEQNLNHDAMYWYRQDPGQGLRLIYYSQIVNDFQKGDIAEGYSVSREKKESFPLTVTSAQKNPTAFYLCASSPWAESSKVGNQPQHFGDGTRLSIL.